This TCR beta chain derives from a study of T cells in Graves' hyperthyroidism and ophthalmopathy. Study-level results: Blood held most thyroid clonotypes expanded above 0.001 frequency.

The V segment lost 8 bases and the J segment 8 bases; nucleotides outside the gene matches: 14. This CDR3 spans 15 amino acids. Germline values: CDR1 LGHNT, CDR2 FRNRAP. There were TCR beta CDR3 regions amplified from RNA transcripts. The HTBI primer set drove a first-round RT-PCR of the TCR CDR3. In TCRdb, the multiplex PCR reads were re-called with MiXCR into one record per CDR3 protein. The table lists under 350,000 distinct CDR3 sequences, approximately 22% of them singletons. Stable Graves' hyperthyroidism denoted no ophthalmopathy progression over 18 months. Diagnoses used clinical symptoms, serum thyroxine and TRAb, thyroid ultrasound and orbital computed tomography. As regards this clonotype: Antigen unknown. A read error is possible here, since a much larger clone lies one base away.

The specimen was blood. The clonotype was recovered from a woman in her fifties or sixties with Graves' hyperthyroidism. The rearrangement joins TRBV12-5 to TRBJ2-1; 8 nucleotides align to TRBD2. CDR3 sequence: CASSPSQRESHEQFF. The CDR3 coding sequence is TGTGCTAGTAGTCCCTCCCAGCGGGAGTCCCATGAGCAGTTCTTC.